This T cell receptor (beta chain) was sequenced in a study of CD8 T cells in Susac syndrome. General study findings and limits: Clonal expansion of CD8+ cells in Susac peaked in TEMRA cells (and in active patients).

CD8+ and CD4+ T cells from blood underwent TCR beta sequencing. Each Susac syndrome patient had definite or probable disease by recently defined criteria. Random hexamers primed reverse transcription of roughly 0.5 to 1 ug RNA. Amplification of the TCR beta CDR3 was carried out by immunoSEQ multiplex PCR, which spanned a total of 54 Vbeta and 13 Jbeta segments. In TCRdb, the immunoSEQ multiplex PCR reads were re-called with MiXCR into one record per CDR3 protein. The sample yields 100,000 to 150,000 distinct CDR3 sequences, around 94% seen once. Comments on this clonotype: Its specificity is not known.

In germline, CDR1 is SGDLS, CDR2 YYNGEE. The CDR3 has 18 amino acids. The V segment lost 3 bases and the J segment 5 bases; nucleotides outside the gene matches: 15. The sample comprised CD8+ T cells from PBMCs. This sequence was found in a human donor with Susac syndrome. J is TRBJ2-1 and V is TRBV9; 9 bases agree with TRBD2. Here the CDR3 DNA reads TGTGCCAGCAGCGAGTACCCTCCCCAGCGGGGGGCCAACAATGAGCAGTTCTTC. It yields the protein CASSEYPPQRGANNEQFF.